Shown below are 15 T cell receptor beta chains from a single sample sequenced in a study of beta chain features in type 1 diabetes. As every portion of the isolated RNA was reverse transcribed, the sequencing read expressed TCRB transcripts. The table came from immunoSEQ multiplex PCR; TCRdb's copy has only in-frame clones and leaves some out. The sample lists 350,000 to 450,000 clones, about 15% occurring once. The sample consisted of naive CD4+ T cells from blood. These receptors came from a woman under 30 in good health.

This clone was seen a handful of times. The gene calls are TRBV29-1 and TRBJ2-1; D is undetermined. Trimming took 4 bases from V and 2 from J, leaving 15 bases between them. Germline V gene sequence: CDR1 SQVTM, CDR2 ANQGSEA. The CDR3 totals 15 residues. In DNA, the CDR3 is TGCAGCGTTGCGTCGCGACTTAATACCTACAATGAGCAGTTCTTC. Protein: CSVASRLNTYNEQFF.

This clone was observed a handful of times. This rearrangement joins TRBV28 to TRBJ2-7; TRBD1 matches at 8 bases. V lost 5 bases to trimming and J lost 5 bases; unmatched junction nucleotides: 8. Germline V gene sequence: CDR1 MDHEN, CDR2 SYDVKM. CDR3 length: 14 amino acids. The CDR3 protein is CASSLTGGPDEQYF. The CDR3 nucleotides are TGTGCCAGCAGTCTCACAGGGGGACCGGACGAGCAGTACTTC.

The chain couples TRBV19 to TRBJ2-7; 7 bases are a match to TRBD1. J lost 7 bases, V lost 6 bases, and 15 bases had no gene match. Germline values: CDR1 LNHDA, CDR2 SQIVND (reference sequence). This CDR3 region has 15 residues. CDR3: CASSRNRDSPSEQYF. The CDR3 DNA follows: TGTGCCAGTAGCAGAAACCGGGACAGCCCCTCAGAGCAGTACTTC.

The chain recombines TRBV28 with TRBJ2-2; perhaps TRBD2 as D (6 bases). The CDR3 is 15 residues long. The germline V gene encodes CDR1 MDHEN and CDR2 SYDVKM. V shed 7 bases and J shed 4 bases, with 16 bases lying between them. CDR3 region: CASIPGGGGTGELFF. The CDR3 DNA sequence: TGTGCCAGCATACCCGGGGGAGGCGGCACCGGGGAGCTGTTTTTT.

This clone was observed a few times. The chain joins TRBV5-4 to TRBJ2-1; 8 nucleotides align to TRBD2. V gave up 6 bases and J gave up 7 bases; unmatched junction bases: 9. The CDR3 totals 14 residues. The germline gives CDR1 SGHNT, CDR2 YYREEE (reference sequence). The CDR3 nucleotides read TGTGCCAGCATTAAAGCGGGAGTGAGAAATGAGCAGTTCTTC. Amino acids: CASIKAGVRNEQFF.

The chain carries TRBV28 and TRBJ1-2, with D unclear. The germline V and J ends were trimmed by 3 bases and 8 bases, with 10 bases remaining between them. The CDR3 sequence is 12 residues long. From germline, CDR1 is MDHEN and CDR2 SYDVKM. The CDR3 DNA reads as TGTGCCAGCAGTTTTCCTCCCCTGGGCTACACCTTC. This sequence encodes CASSFPPLGYTF.

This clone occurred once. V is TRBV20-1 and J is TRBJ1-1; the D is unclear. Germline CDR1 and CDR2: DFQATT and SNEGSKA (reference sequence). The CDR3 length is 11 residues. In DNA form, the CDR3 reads TGCAGAGAAAACAGGAACACTGAAGCTTTCTTT. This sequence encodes CRENRNTEAFF.

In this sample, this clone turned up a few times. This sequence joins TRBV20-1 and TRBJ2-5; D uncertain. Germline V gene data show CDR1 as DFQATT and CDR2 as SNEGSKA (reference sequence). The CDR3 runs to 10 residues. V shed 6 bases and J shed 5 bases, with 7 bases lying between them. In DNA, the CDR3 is TGCAGTGCCCAAGCGGAGACCCAGTACTTC. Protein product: CSAQAETQYF.

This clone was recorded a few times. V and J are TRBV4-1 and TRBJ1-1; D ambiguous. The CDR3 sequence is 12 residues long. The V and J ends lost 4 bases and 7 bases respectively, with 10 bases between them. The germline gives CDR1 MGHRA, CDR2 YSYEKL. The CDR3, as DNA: TGCGCCAGCAGCCGAGCCGAAAATGAAGCTTTCTTT. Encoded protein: CASSRAENEAFF.

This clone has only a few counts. In nucleotides, the CDR3 is TGCAGCGTTGCCCCGACTAGAGCGGGGAATGAGCAGTTCTTC. Translated, it gives CSVAPTRAGNEQFF. This chain links TRBV29-1 with TRBJ2-1; TRBD2 aligns across 7 bases. This CDR3 has 14 amino acids. Germline CDR1 SQVTM, CDR2 ANQGSEA. J gave up 7 bases and V 4 bases, and 10 bases lay outside the gene matches.

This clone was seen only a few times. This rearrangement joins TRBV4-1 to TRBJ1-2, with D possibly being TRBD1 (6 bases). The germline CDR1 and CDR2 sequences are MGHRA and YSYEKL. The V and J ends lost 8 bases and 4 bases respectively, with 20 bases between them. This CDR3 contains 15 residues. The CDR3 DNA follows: TGCGCCAGCTGGGGGCAGGCCTCTCTTGGCTATGGCTACACCTTC. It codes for CASWGQASLGYGYTF.

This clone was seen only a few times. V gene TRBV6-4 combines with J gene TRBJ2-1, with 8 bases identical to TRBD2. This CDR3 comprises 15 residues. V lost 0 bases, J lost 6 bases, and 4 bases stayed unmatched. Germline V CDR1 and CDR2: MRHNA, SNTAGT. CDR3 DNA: TGTGCCAGCAGTGACTCCGGGAGGGCGGGCAATGAGCAGTTCTTC. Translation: CASSDSGRAGNEQFF.

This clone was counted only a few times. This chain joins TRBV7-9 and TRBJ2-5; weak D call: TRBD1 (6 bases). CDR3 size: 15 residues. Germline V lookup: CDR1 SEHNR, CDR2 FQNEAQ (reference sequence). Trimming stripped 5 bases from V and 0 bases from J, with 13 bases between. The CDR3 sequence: CASSPWDTHQETQYF. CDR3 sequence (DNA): TGTGCCAGCAGCCCGTGGGACACTCACCAAGAGACCCAGTACTTC.

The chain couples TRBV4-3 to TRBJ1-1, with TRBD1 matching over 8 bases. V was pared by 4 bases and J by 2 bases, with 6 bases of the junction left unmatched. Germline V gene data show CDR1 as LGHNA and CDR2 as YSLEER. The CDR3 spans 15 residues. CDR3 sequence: CASSPQTGVNTEAFF. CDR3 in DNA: TGCGCCAGCAGCCCACAGACAGGGGTCAACACTGAAGCTTTCTTT.

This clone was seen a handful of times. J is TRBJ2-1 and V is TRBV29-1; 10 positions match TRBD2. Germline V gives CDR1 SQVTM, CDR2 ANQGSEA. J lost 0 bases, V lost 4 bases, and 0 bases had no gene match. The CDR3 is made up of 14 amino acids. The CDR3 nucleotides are TGCAGCGTTGGGACTAGCGGCTCCTACAATGAGCAGTTCTTC. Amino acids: CSVGTSGSYNEQFF.